This entry describes one T cell receptor (beta chain). The V end lost 4 bases, the J end lost 6 bases, and 22 bases lay between the germline ends. Germline values: CDR1 MNHEY, CDR2 SMNVEV (reference sequence). CDR3 length equals 16 residues. Amplification from RNA transcripts yielded the TCR beta CDR3 regions. An initial RT-PCR round employing HTBI primers preceded a second-round multiplex PCR. In TCRdb, the multiplex PCR reads were re-called with MiXCR into one record per CDR3 protein. This table holds around 400,000 distinct CDR3 sequences, roughly 18% found once. These data belong to a study of Graves' ophthalmopathy and Graves' hyperthyroidism. Study at large: Peripheral blood was obtained at first diagnosis, ahead of any treatment.

Ophthalmopathy in the donors was of moderate-to-severe activity, with CAS ≥3, NOSPECS ≥4 and duration under 3 months. Around 10 ml of fresh blood yielded the PBMCs by density gradient. Source material: peripheral blood. The TCR sequence derives from a woman between 18 and 30 years old with Graves' ophthalmopathy. The V gene is TRBV27, the J gene TRBJ2-7, with D maybe TRBD2 (6 bases). The CDR3: CASSSLPQAGSPEQYF. In DNA form, the CDR3 reads TGTGCCAGCAGTTCCCTACCACAAGCGGGTAGCCCCGAGCAGTACTTC.